This T cell receptor (beta chain) originates from a study of T cell responses to AZD1222 COVID-19 vaccine. Study conclusions and caveats: Only after the peak T cell response were repertoires sampled.

The V gene end was trimmed by 3 bases and the J gene end by 0 bases; junction bases not matched to a gene: 5. Germline V gene lookup returns CDR1 WNHNN and CDR2 SYGVQD (reference sequence). The CDR3 is 15 residues long. As regards this clone: The target antigen is unknown.

The data were produced by immunoSEQ multiplex PCR, yet TCRdb's version contains in-frame clones alone and is incomplete. The sample has more than 85,000 clones, 89% seen once. The source material was peripheral blood, sampled 28 days after the second AZD1222 dose. This TCR came from an adult who received the AZD1222 COVID-19 vaccine. The V call is TRBV10-1, the J call TRBJ2-7; 7 nucleotides align to TRBD1. The CDR3 loop reads CASSDHGTASYEQYF. The CDR3 nucleotides are TGCGCCAGCAGTGACCACGGGACAGCCTCCTACGAGCAGTACTTC.